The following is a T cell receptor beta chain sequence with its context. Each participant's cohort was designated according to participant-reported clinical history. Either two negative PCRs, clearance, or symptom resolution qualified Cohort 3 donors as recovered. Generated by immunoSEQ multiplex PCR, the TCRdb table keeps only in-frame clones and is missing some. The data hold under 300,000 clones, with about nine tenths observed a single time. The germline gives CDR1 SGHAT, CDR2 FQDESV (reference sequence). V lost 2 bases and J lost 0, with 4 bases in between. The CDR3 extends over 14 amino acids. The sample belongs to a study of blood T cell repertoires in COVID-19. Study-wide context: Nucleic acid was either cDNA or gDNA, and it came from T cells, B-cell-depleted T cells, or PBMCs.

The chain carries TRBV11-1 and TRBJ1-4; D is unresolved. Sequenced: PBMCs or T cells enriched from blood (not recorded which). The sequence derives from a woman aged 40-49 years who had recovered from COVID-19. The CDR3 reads CASSLSATNEKLFF. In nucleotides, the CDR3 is TGTGCCAGCAGCTTATCCGCAACTAATGAAAAACTGTTTTTT.